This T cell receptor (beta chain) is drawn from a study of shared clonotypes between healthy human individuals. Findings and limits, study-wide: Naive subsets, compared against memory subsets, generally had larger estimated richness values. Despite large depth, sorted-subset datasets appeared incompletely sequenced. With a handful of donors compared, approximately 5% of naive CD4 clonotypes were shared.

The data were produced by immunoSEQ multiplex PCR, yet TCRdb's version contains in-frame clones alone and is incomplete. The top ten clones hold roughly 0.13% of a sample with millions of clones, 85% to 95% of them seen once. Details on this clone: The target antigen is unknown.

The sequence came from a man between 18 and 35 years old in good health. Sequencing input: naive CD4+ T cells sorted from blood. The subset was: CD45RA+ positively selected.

CDR3 bases: TGTGCCAGCAGCCGGGACAGATATAATGAAAAACTGTTTTTT. Residues: CASSRDRYNEKLFF. The V call is TRBV28, the J call TRBJ1-4, with TRBD1 identical over 7 bases. CDR1 and CDR2 from the germline V gene are MDHEN and SYDVKM. V dropped 6 bases and J dropped 4; count of bases not matched to a gene: 5. The CDR3 runs 14 residues.